This TCR beta chain was observed in a study of T cell clones after liver transplantation. On the study more broadly: Immunosuppression withdrawal was tried within 2 years after liver transplantation in this trial. Study conclusions and caveats: Small, mixed patient groups and varying post-transplant times limit these conclusions. Compared with third party-reactive sequences, donor-reactive ones declined more, independent of withdrawal success.

Libraries were prepared by immunoSEQ multiplex PCR; TCRdb keeps only in-frame clonotypes and omits some of them. The table has about 74,000 clones, around 80% seen once. The CDR3 is 14 amino acids. Germline V CDR1 and CDR2: KGHSH, LQKENI. Deletions cut 5 bases from V and 3 bases from J, with 10 bases between. As to this clone: What it binds is unknown.

The chain carries TRBV18 and TRBJ1-4; D is perhaps TRBD1 (6 bases). This TCR derives from a human donor who received a liver transplant. The sample consisted of CD4+ T cells from blood, taken before liver transplant. CDR3 DNA sequence: TGTGCCAGCTCAGCAGGGGTAGCTAATGAAAAACTGTTTTTT. Translation: CASSAGVANEKLFF.